This T cell receptor beta chain was sequenced during a study of identical twins. The V and J ends lost 3 bases and 0 bases respectively, with 13 bases between them. Per germline, CDR1 SGHAT and CDR2 FQNNGV. The CDR3 is 16 residues long. As to this clonotype: Its antigen is currently unknown.

A single record per CDR3 protein comes from TCRdb applying MiXCR to the 5' RACE reads. The table records approximately 500,000 distinct CDR3 sequences, roughly 26% of them present only once. Healthy Caucasians provided all donations. Study-wide findings and caveats: Twin pairs had excess sharing that was weaker in beta out-of-frame sequences.

This sample also belongs to another study, concerning T cells expressing NK-cell markers. This second study says: Sorted CD3+CD56+NKG2C+, CD3+CD56+NKG2C- and CD3+CD56-NKG2C+ T cells provided the TCR beta repertoires. The CD3+CD56-NKG2C+ fraction of a handful of donors was also led by these clonotypes.

The sequencing input was CD4+ T cells sorted from blood. The chain joins TRBV11-2 to TRBJ2-3; maybe TRBD2 (5 bases). This TCR was recovered from a woman aged 18-29 years in good health. In DNA form, the CDR3 reads TGTGCCAGCAGCTTCAGCGGCAGGCCTAGCACAGATACGCAGTATTTT. Protein sequence: CASSFSGRPSTDTQYF. Complete variable domain (other parts from reference TRBV11-2 and TRBJ2-3): EAGVAQSPRYKIIEKRQSVAFWCNPISGHATLYWYQQILGQGPKLLIQFQNNGVVDDSQLPKDRFSAERLKGVDSTLKIQPAKLEDSAVYLCASSFSGRPSTDTQYFGPGTRLTVL.